A single sample is the source of the 8 T cell receptor beta chains below, sequenced in a study of identical twins. A single record per CDR3 protein comes from TCRdb applying MiXCR to the 5' RACE reads. The sample records some 560,000 distinct CDR3 sequences, approximately 9.6% being singletons. These same data were also listed under a study on yellow fever vaccine responses in identical twins.

The sequenced sample was PBMCs. These receptors were taken from a woman aged 18 to 35 in good health.

This clonotype was recorded a few times. The V and J genes are TRBV24-1 and TRBJ2-4, with D perhaps assigned TRBD1 or TRBD2 (5 bases each). The CDR3 consists of 14 residues. Trimming left V 3 bases short and J 10 bases short, with 15 bases between. Germline CDR1 KGHDR, CDR2 SFDVKD. The DNA for the CDR3 is TGTGCCACCAGTGATCCAGGGACCGTAGGAATTCAGTACTTC. The encoded protein is CATSDPGTVGIQYF.

This clonotype was found a few times. The chain couples TRBV20-1 to TRBJ2-3; 9 bases fit TRBD2. CDR1 and CDR2 (germline): DFQATT, SNEGSKA (reference sequence). The J segment lost 2 bases and the V segment lost 1 base, leaving 16 bases of the junction unmatched. The CDR3 has 19 residues. DNA of the CDR3: TGCAGTGCTAGAGGGGAGGATTCGGGAGCGGGGGGACCCACAGATACGCAGTATTTT. This encodes CSARGEDSGAGGPTDTQYF.

This clonotype was counted only a few times. The chain joins TRBV9 to TRBJ2-3; D is perhaps TRBD1 (7 bases). Germline CDR1 is SGDLS and CDR2 is YYNGEE. CDR3 length equals 15 residues. Trimming removed 0 bases at V and 6 bases at J, with 14 bases between. The CDR3 nucleotides are TGTGCCAGCAGCGTAGGCACAGGGGAGGTGGATACGCAGTATTTT. It specifies CASSVGTGEVDTQYF.

This clonotype was picked up many times. V and J are TRBV5-5 and TRBJ2-7; D could derive from TRBD1 or TRBD2 (5 bases each). CDR3 length: 15 amino acids. Per the germline V gene, CDR1 is SGHKS and CDR2 is YYEKEE (reference sequence). V lost 4 bases to trimming and J lost 2 bases, with 16 bases between them. This CDR3 is CASSIAGTGTYEQYF. CDR3 nucleotides: TGTGCCAGCAGCATCGCCGGGACGGGAACCTACGAGCAGTACTTC.

This clonotype was seen more than once but under ten times. V is TRBV27 and J is TRBJ1-1; D is unclear. Per the germline V gene, CDR1 is MNHEY and CDR2 is SMNVEV (reference sequence). CDR3 length: 13 amino acids. Trimming cost V 7 bases and J 3 bases, with 12 bases left between them. DNA for the CDR3: TGTGCCAGCAATCCTGGAGACGACACTGAAGCTTTCTTT. This gives the protein CASNPGDDTEAFF.

The gene calls are TRBV7-9 and TRBJ2-7; D perhaps matches TRBD1 (6 bases). Trimming shortened V by 5 bases and J by 6 bases, and 14 bases separated the two germline ends. Germline CDR1 and CDR2: SEHNR and FQNEAQ (reference sequence). CDR3 size: 13 residues. The CDR3 loop reads CASSPQGIREQYF. As DNA, the CDR3 is TGTGCCAGCAGCCCCCAGGGGATCCGCGAGCAGTACTTC.

This chain joins TRBV21-1 and TRBJ2-1. TRBV21-1 is designated a pseudogene. The CDR3 extends over 11 amino acids. The CDR3 DNA follows: TGTGCCAGCACCCTTAGAAATGAGCAGTTCTTC. Encoded protein: CASTLRNEQFF.

This clonotype was seen at least ten times. This chain uses TRBV7-8 with TRBJ1-6; perhaps TRBD1 as D (6 bases). The germline CDR1 and CDR2 sequences are SGHVS and FQNEAQ. With 5 bases removed from V and 0 bases from J, the gap between germline ends came to 17 bases. The CDR3 is made up of 18 amino acids. The DNA of the CDR3 is TGTGCCAGCAGCCTCCTCGAGGGGGGGGGCTCCTATAATTCACCCCTCCACTTT. Its protein product is CASSLLEGGGSYNSPLHF.